This passage covers 4 T cell receptor beta chains from one sample sequenced in a study of cytomegalovirus exposure and HLA in healthy donors (dated by TCRdb to 2016 to 2017). The protocol used for the library was the immunoSEQ multiplex PCR assay. A mixture of 60 forward primers for TCR Vbeta segments and 13 reverse primers for TCR Jbeta segments was used in the multiplex PCR. TCRdb holds this immuneACCESS table with in-frame rearrangements only. Some clones are missing; in checked studies, unresolved V genes explain under half, and the rest has no known cause. In all, the sample holds under 110,000 clones, and under 85% of those were seen once. About 4.3% of the sample is taken by the ten largest. Sequencing was carried out using PBMCs. The receptors shown here come from a man aged 40-49 years in good health and CMV-seronegative.

The chain links TRBV28 to TRBJ2-3; the D is unclear. The V end was cut by 4 bases, the J end by 2 bases, with 7 bases between. Per germline, CDR1 MDHEN and CDR2 SYDVKM. The CDR3 is made up of 13 amino acids. The CDR3 DNA reads as TGTGCCAGCAGTTACACCTCCACAGATACGCAGTATTTT. It codes for CASSYTSTDTQYF.

This chain connects TRBV21-1 to TRBJ2-1; the DNA was not compared with TRBD2, the D call given in the table. TRBV21-1 constitutes a pseudogene. CDR3 length: 16 residues. The CDR3 DNA reads as TGTGCCAGCAGGGGGCCTAGCGGGGGGAAATACAATGAGCAGTTCTTC. Its protein product is CASRGPSGGKYNEQFF.

The chain employs TRBV19 and TRBJ1-5; 7 bases map to TRBD1. V shed 3 bases and J 0 bases; nucleotides not matched to a gene: 8. CDR1 is LNHDA, CDR2 SQIVND, per germline (reference sequence). The CDR3 loop spans 17 amino acids. CDR3 nucleotides: TGTGCCAGTAGTATGGATCCAGGGGGATATAGCAATCAGCCCCAGCATTTT. As protein: CASSMDPGGYSNQPQHF.

V usage is TRBV7-9 and J usage is TRBJ2-2; TRBD2 agrees at 14 bases. After removal of 5 bases from V and 0 bases from J, the junction contained 8 bases not matched to a gene. Germline V gene lookup returns CDR1 SEHNR and CDR2 FQNEAQ (reference sequence). The CDR3 covers 19 residues. CDR3 in DNA: TGTGCCAGCAGCGGGACTAGCGGGGGCAACTTCGCGAACACCGGGGAGCTGTTTTTT. This sequence encodes CASSGTSGGNFANTGELFF.